Reported below is one T cell receptor (beta chain). The antigen is not known. Alopecia areata patients provided lesional scalp punch biopsies and peripheral blood. This specimen belongs to a study of CD8+ T cells in alopecia areata. Looking at the study overall: Among treated patients, oral tofacitinib was administered at 5 to 10 mg twice daily. Tofacitinib exposure lasted 6 to 18 months, followed by 6 months off drug.

Findings and limits, study-wide: Higher clonality than in normal scalp was seen in lesional scalp, especially alopecia totalis/universalis.

With 5 bases removed from V and 5 bases from J, the gap between germline ends came to 9 bases. The CDR3 length is 12 residues. CDR1 MNHEY and CDR2 SVGAGI come from the germline V gene. RNA was extracted and reverse transcribed into cDNA as the sequencing template. The table came from immunoSEQ multiplex PCR; TCRdb's copy has only in-frame clones and leaves some out. The table shows 140,000 to 150,000 clones, with around three fifths occurring only once. The chain combines TRBV6-5 with TRBJ2-5; D not resolved. The TCR originated in a human donor with alopecia areata. Sequencing was performed on CD4+ T cells sorted from blood, taken at week 0. CDR3 nucleotide sequence: TGTGCCAGCAGTAATTGCATGGAGACCCAGTACTTC. Amino acids: CASSNCMETQYF.